Below are 21 T cell receptor beta chains sequenced from a single sample in a study of T cell clonotyping in hematopoietic cell transplantation. Sequenced by immunoSEQ multiplex PCR; TCRdb stores in-frame clones only, minus some. The table has more than 20,000 clones, roughly 90% seen once. Noted time point: recipient sample about 28 days before transplant, after cytoreduction. This specimen consisted of peripheral blood mononuclear cells, obtained before stem cell transplant. The receptors originated from a man aged 18-30 years with biphenotypic leukemia. Some clones in this sample may be carry-over from other donors' samples.

V and J are TRBV6-4 and TRBJ1-5, with a weak D call TRBD1 (5 bases). This CDR3 spans 15 amino acids. Germline V gene data show CDR1 as MRHNA and CDR2 as SNTAGT. V was clipped by 5 bases and J by 3 bases, with 14 bases between them. CDR3 DNA sequence: TGTGCCAGCAGTTTCAGGGCCGGGGACAATCAGCCCCAGCATTTT. Translation gives CASSFRAGDNQPQHF.

This clone was detected once. The chain links TRBV6-5 to TRBJ1-2; 9 bases match TRBD1. CDR3 length: 15 residues. The V gene end was trimmed by 5 bases and the J gene end by 5 bases; junction bases not matched to a gene: 9. Germline V gene lookup returns CDR1 MNHEY and CDR2 SVGAGI. The CDR3: CASSPPTGGSYGYTF. DNA of the CDR3: TGTGCCAGCAGTCCACCGACAGGGGGATCATATGGCTACACCTTC.

The genes are TRBV11-3 and TRBJ2-4; D possibly uses TRBD1 or TRBD2 (6 bases each). CDR1 and CDR2 (germline): SGHNT, YENEEA. Trimming took 1 base from V and 9 from J, leaving 10 bases between them. This CDR3 has 13 amino acids. The CDR3 DNA sequence: TGTGCCAGCAGCTTAGTCAGGGGAGGCATTCAGTACTTC. The encoded protein is CASSLVRGGIQYF.

The chain has TRBV5-4 and TRBJ1-4; no clear D gene. The germline gives CDR1 SGHNT, CDR2 YYREEE (reference sequence). The CDR3 is 14 amino acids. The V end lost 4 bases, the J end lost 6 bases, and 13 bases lay between the germline ends. The CDR3 DNA sequence: TGTGCCAGCAGCGTAGGCGGCTCGTATGAAAAACTGTTTTTT. Protein: CASSVGGSYEKLFF.

The CDR3 spells CATDLDGAGELFF. Here the CDR3 DNA reads TGTGCCACCGATCTTGACGGGGCCGGGGAGCTGTTTTTT. The chain carries TRBV19 and TRBJ2-2, with a tentative D call TRBD2 (5 bases). Per the germline V gene, CDR1 is LNHDA and CDR2 is SQIVND (reference sequence). Trimming removed 10 bases from V and 6 bases from J, with 15 bases in between. The CDR3 extends over 13 amino acids.

The chain combines TRBV6-5 with TRBJ1-4; D is unresolved. CDR1 is MNHEY and CDR2 is SVGAGI in the germline V gene. CDR3 length: 12 amino acids. V lost 6 bases and J 0 bases, leaving 2 bases between the germline ends. CDR3 protein: CASSATNEKLFF. The DNA of the CDR3 is TGTGCCAGCAGCGCAACTAATGAAAAACTGTTTTTT.

This chain links TRBV5-4 with TRBJ1-2; D gene uncertain. CDR1 and CDR2 from the germline V gene are SGHNT and YYREEE (reference sequence). CDR3 length: 15 residues. Trimming removed 0 bases at V and 0 bases at J, with 9 bases between. The CDR3 DNA follows: TGTGCCAGCAGCTTGGTTCAGAGCCCTAACTATGGCTACACCTTC. Translating it yields CASSLVQSPNYGYTF.

The V call is TRBV11-2, the J call TRBJ1-5, with TRBD1 matching 7 bases. CDR3 length equals 14 residues. Trimming removed 0 bases from V and 6 bases from J; junction bases left unmatched: 2. The germline V gene encodes CDR1 SGHAT and CDR2 FQNNGV. CDR3 in amino acids: CASSLDPGGQPQHF. In nucleotides, the CDR3 is TGTGCCAGCAGCTTAGATCCAGGGGGTCAGCCCCAGCATTTT. Full variable domain (remainder filled in from reference TRBV11-2 and TRBJ1-5): EAGVAQSPRYKIIEKRQSVAFWCNPISGHATLYWYQQILGQGPKLLIQFQNNGVVDDSQLPKDRFSAERLKGVDSTLKIQPAKLEDSAVYLCASSLDPGGQPQHFGDGTRLSIL.

The V gene is TRBV5-1, the J gene TRBJ1-4, with D possibly being TRBD1 (5 bases). V lost 5 bases, J lost 4 bases, and 9 bases lay in between. CDR1 is SGHRS, CDR2 YFSETQ, per germline. This CDR3 region has 13 residues. The CDR3 DNA sequence: TGCGCCAGCAGGGGGCTCCATAATGAAAAACTGTTTTTT. This gives the protein CASRGLHNEKLFF.

The J gene is TRBJ2-3, the V gene TRBV7-9; D remains ambiguous. The CDR3 sequence is 11 residues long. V was clipped by 3 bases and J by 6 bases, with 4 bases between them. Germline V CDR1 and CDR2: SEHNR, FQNEAQ (reference sequence). CDR3 residues: CASSLRDTQYF. CDR3 nucleotides: TGTGCCAGCAGCTTGCGGGATACGCAGTATTTT. The full variable domain, completed using reference TRBV7-9 and TRBJ2-3, is DTGVSQNPRHKITKRGQNVTFRCDPISEHNRLYWYRQTLGQGPEFLTYFQNEAQLEKSRLLSDRFSAERPKGSFSTLEIQRTEQGDSAMYLCASSLRDTQYFGPGTRLTVL.

The CDR3 region has the DNA TGTGCCAGCATTTCCCTCGGCACGAACACTGAAGCTTTCTTT. This gives the protein CASISLGTNTEAFF. The gene calls are TRBV6-5 and TRBJ1-1; D gene ambiguous. Germline V gene data show CDR1 as MNHEY and CDR2 as SVGAGI. The CDR3 length is 14 residues. V lost 7 bases to trimming and J lost 1 base, with 13 bases between them.

The chain has TRBV4-2 and TRBJ1-2; D possibly corresponds to TRBD1 (5 bases). The ends were cut back, 3 bases at V and 1 base at J, with 24 bases in the middle. Germline loops: CDR1 LGHNA, CDR2 YNFKEQ. The CDR3 consists of 19 residues. As DNA, the CDR3 is TGTGCCAGCAGCCATCTGAAGGCGCAGGGCCAAAGAGATAACTATGGCTACACCTTC. Amino acids: CASSHLKAQGQRDNYGYTF.

The chain uses TRBV7-7 and TRBJ2-1; TRBD1 matches 8 bases. The CDR3 loop spans 14 amino acids. From germline, CDR1 is SSHAT and CDR2 FNYEAQ (reference sequence). Germline trimming cut 5 bases from V and 6 bases from J; bases unmatched to any gene: 6. The DNA of the CDR3 is TGTGCCAGCAGCCCGGGACAGGCCTCCAATGAGCAGTTCTTC. Its translation: CASSPGQASNEQFF.

The rearrangement uses TRBV6-5 and TRBJ2-7; either TRBD1 or TRBD2 may supply D (7 bases each). V was shortened by 6 bases and J by 2 bases, with 17 bases between the two germline ends. CDR1 is MNHEY, CDR2 SVGAGI, per germline. CDR3 length: 15 residues. CDR3 sequence: CASRRRGGRTYEQYF. The CDR3 DNA is TGTGCCAGCAGACGCAGGGGGGGTCGAACCTACGAGCAGTACTTC.

The V gene is TRBV7-9, the J gene TRBJ2-5, with 7 bases lining up with TRBD2. The junction had 9 bases not matched to a gene; V was cut back by 2 bases and J by 0 bases. The CDR3 has 17 amino acids. Germline CDR1 and CDR2: SEHNR and FQNEAQ (reference sequence). CDR3 DNA sequence: TGTGCCAGCAGCTTACTAGCTAGCGGTATAAACCAAGAGACCCAGTACTTC. Protein: CASSLLASGINQETQYF.

The chain couples TRBV7-4 to TRBJ1-1; D possibly corresponds to TRBD1 (5 bases). CDR3 length: 14 residues. CDR1 is SGHVT, CDR2 SQSDAQ, per germline. The germline V and J ends were trimmed by 1 base and 7 bases, with 13 bases remaining between them. CDR3 in amino acids: CASSLGGQGGEAFF. The CDR3 region has the DNA TGTGCCAGCAGCTTAGGTGGGCAGGGAGGTGAAGCTTTCTTT.

This sequence joins TRBV7-9 and TRBJ1-5, with a possible D match to TRBD1 (6 bases). This CDR3 has 16 amino acids. Germline V CDR1 and CDR2: SEHNR, FQNEAQ (reference sequence). Trimming took 3 bases from V and 4 from J, leaving 16 bases between them. The CDR3 DNA reads TGTGCCAGCAGCTTTCACGGGTCAGGGGAGAATCAGCCCCAGCATTTT. This codes for CASSFHGSGENQPQHF.

There are a few counts of this clone. The chain uses TRBV19 and TRBJ1-6; D is ambiguous. Trimming left V 7 bases short and J 7 bases short, with 17 bases between. Looked up from germline, CDR1 is LNHDA and CDR2 is SQIVND (reference sequence). The CDR3 covers 15 residues. The CDR3 reads CASTPDPLENSPLHF. Here the CDR3 DNA reads TGTGCCAGTACTCCCGACCCTTTGGAGAATTCACCCCTCCACTTT.

This rearrangement joins TRBV19 to TRBJ1-1; the match to TRBD1 covers 7 bases. Germline assignment: CDR1 LNHDA and CDR2 SQIVND (reference sequence). V shed 5 bases, J shed 1 base, and the junction held 4 bases outside the gene matches. The CDR3 consists of 14 residues. CDR3: CASSLGQKNTEAFF. The CDR3 DNA follows: TGTGCCAGTAGTTTGGGACAGAAGAACACTGAAGCTTTCTTT.

The V and J genes are TRBV13 and TRBJ2-7; D is uncertain. CDR3 size: 14 residues. The germline V and J ends were trimmed by 2 bases and 6 bases, with 14 bases remaining between them. Germline assignment: CDR1 PRHDT and CDR2 FYEKMQ (reference sequence). CDR3 nucleotide sequence: TGTGCCAGCAGCTTATCTCCGGAGATCGGCGAGCAGTACTTC. The encoded protein is CASSLSPEIGEQYF.

The rearrangement joins TRBV5-6 to TRBJ2-5; 9 bases agree with TRBD1. From germline, CDR1 is SGHDT and CDR2 YYEEEE. V was clipped by 1 base and J by 5 bases; unmatched bases: 9. There are 16 residues in the CDR3. CDR3 residues: CASSLTLTGGDETQYF. The CDR3, as DNA: TGTGCCAGCAGCTTGACCCTAACAGGGGGCGATGAGACCCAGTACTTC.